These 30 T cell receptor beta chains originate from one sample sequenced in a study of cytomegalovirus exposure and HLA in healthy donors. With 60 Vbeta and 13 Jbeta primers, the PCR was carried out. The data were produced by immunoSEQ multiplex PCR, yet TCRdb's version contains in-frame clones alone and is incomplete. The data show about 130,000 clones, with about 85% seen just once and roughly 4% held by the top ten. The sequencing input was PBMCs. These receptors all come from a man aged 18 to 30 in good health and CMV-seropositive.

The chain recombines TRBV2 with TRBJ2-7; 10 bases are shared with TRBD1. The CDR3 contains 15 residues. CDR1 SNHLY and CDR2 FYNNEI come from the germline V gene. After removal of 6 bases from V and 3 bases from J, the junction contained 8 bases not matched to a gene. The CDR3 DNA reads as TGTGCCAGCAGGGGGACAGGGGACCGTATCTACGAGCAGTACTTC. Encoded protein: CASRGTGDRIYEQYF.

V gene TRBV11-2 combines with J gene TRBJ2-7, with D unresolved. This CDR3 has 12 residues. The germline gives CDR1 SGHAT, CDR2 FQNNGV. Trimming stripped 5 bases from V and 4 bases from J, with 9 bases between. CDR3 loop: CASSPGIYEQYF. CDR3 nucleotide sequence: TGTGCCAGCAGCCCGGGTATTTACGAGCAGTACTTC.

The chain joins TRBV5-1 to TRBJ1-1; 9 positions match TRBD1. Trimming took 4 bases from V and 0 from J; bases not matched to a gene: 4. The CDR3 extends over 15 amino acids. CDR1 is SGHRS, CDR2 YFSETQ, per germline. In nucleotides, the CDR3 is TGCGCCAGCAGCACCGGACAGGGGTTGAACACTGAAGCTTTCTTT. Its translation: CASSTGQGLNTEAFF.

This clone has just a few counts. The V and J genes are TRBV6-5 and TRBJ1-2; unclear D gene. The germline V gene has CDR1 MNHEY and CDR2 SVGAGI. The CDR3 extends over 13 amino acids. With 4 bases removed from V and 7 bases from J, the gap between germline ends came to 13 bases. The CDR3 spells CASSSRDALGYTF. CDR3 DNA sequence: TGTGCCAGCAGTTCCCGGGATGCACTTGGCTACACCTTC.

This chain connects TRBV7-9 to TRBJ2-3; D remains ambiguous. The CDR3 consists of 11 residues. CDR1 and CDR2 from the germline V gene are SEHNR and FQNEAQ (reference sequence). Trimming left V 2 bases short and J 6 bases short, with 3 bases between. As DNA, the CDR3 is TGTGCCAGCAGCTTAACTGATACGCAGTATTTT. Its translation is CASSLTDTQYF. Together with reference TRBV7-9 and TRBJ2-3, the CDR3 gives the full variable domain: DTGVSQNPRHKITKRGQNVTFRCDPISEHNRLYWYRQTLGQGPEFLTYFQNEAQLEKSRLLSDRFSAERPKGSFSTLEIQRTEQGDSAMYLCASSLTDTQYFGPGTRLTVL.

Written as DNA, the CDR3 is TGTGCCAGCAGTTTCCTCGGGGGGACTGAAGCTTTCTTT. It codes for CASSFLGGTEAFF. This chain joins TRBV6-5 and TRBJ1-1; D possibly corresponds to TRBD1 (5 bases). The CDR3 spans 13 residues. Germline CDR1 and CDR2: MNHEY and SVGAGI. Trimming cost V 4 bases and J 5 bases, with 11 bases left between them.

On this clone itself: The sample holds other DNA sequences that translate to the same CDR3. The chain has TRBV30 and TRBJ1-2; D may be TRBD1 (6 bases). V was pared by 0 bases and J by 3 bases, with 8 bases between. This CDR3 comprises 13 residues. Looked up from germline, CDR1 is GTSNPN and CDR2 is SVGIG (reference sequence). Here the CDR3 DNA reads TGTGCCTGGAGTGTAGGACAGTACTATGGCTACACCTTC. Amino acids: CAWSVGQYYGYTF.

This clone was seen a handful of times. V gene TRBV14 combines with J gene TRBJ1-1; D is possibly TRBD1 (5 bases). In germline, CDR1 is SGHDN, CDR2 FVKESK. V gave up 3 bases and J gave up 1 base, with 9 bases separating them. The CDR3 is 14 amino acids. CDR3 sequence reads: CASSHDRQNTEAFF. Here the CDR3 DNA reads TGTGCCAGCAGCCACGACAGACAGAACACTGAAGCTTTCTTT.

The V and J genes are TRBV6-5 and TRBJ1-3; no firm D call. CDR1 is MNHEY, CDR2 SVGAGI, per germline. The CDR3 has 14 residues. The V end lost 4 bases, the J end lost 4 bases, and 11 bases lay between the germline ends. The DNA for the CDR3 is TGTGCCAGCAGTTCGGGAGTCTCAGGAAACACCATATATTTT. Protein sequence: CASSSGVSGNTIYF.

The chain links TRBV30 to TRBJ1-5; D gene uncertain. The germline V gene has CDR1 GTSNPN and CDR2 SVGIG (reference sequence). Trimming pared 2 bases from V and 0 bases from J, leaving 8 bases between. The CDR3 is 14 amino acids. CDR3 residues: CAWSMGGSNQPQHF. The DNA of the CDR3 is TGTGCCTGGAGTATGGGAGGTAGCAATCAGCCCCAGCATTTT.

The chain recombines TRBV9 with TRBJ1-1; 11 nucleotides align to TRBD1. CDR1 and CDR2 (germline): SGDLS, YYNGEE. The CDR3 is 15 residues long. Trimming removed 1 base from V and 4 bases from J; junction bases left unmatched: 3. CDR3 residues: CASSVSGTGGTEAFF. The CDR3 DNA follows: TGTGCCAGCAGCGTATCCGGGACAGGGGGCACTGAAGCTTTCTTT.

The rearrangement joins TRBV18 to TRBJ2-1; D possibly corresponds to TRBD2 (6 bases). This CDR3 has 17 residues. Trimming cost V 2 bases and J 1 base, with 15 bases left between them. The V gene's germline CDR1 is KGHSH and CDR2 LQKENI. The CDR3 spells CASSPTKERASYNEQFF. The CDR3 DNA reads as TGTGCCAGCTCACCAACTAAGGAGCGGGCTTCCTACAATGAGCAGTTCTTC.

This rearrangement joins TRBV7-9 to TRBJ2-7; D gene unclear. Trimming removed 0 bases at V and 3 bases at J, with 12 bases between. There are 15 residues in the CDR3. CDR1 is SEHNR and CDR2 is FQNEAQ in the germline V gene (reference sequence). This chain's CDR3 is CASSLANTNIYEQYF. DNA for the CDR3: TGTGCCAGCAGCTTAGCGAACACGAACATCTACGAGCAGTACTTC.

This rearrangement joins TRBV6-6 to TRBJ2-7; TRBD1 matches at 9 bases. Germline CDR1 reads MNHNY; CDR2 reads SVGAGI (reference sequence). The CDR3 sequence is 14 residues long. The V gene end was trimmed by 0 bases and the J gene end by 5 bases; junction bases not matched to a gene: 2. CDR3 nucleotides: TGTGCCAGCAGTTACTCGAGACAGGGGGACGAGCAGTACTTC. This sequence encodes CASSYSRQGDEQYF.

This chain uses TRBV6-5 with TRBJ1-3; 9 nucleotides agree with TRBD1. The CDR3 is 15 residues long. With V trimmed by 7 bases and J by 0 bases, 4 bases remained unmatched. Per the germline V gene, CDR1 is MNHEY and CDR2 is SVGAGI. CDR3 DNA sequence: TGTGCCAGCACCGAACAGGGGGCCTCTGGAAACACCATATATTTT. Translated, it gives CASTEQGASGNTIYF.

Here the CDR3 reads CASTPVIGGSYEQYF. CDR3 bases: TGTGCCAGCACCCCCGTGATCGGCGGATCCTACGAGCAGTACTTC. The V gene is TRBV7-9, the J gene TRBJ2-7; no firm D call. Germline CDR1 and CDR2: SEHNR and FQNEAQ (reference sequence). Trimming took 7 bases from V and 1 from J, leaving 17 bases between them. The length of the CDR3 is 15 residues. Using reference TRBV7-9 and TRBJ2-7 for the parts outside the CDR3, the full variable domain is DTGVSQNPRHKITKRGQNVTFRCDPISEHNRLYWYRQTLGQGPEFLTYFQNEAQLEKSRLLSDRFSAERPKGSFSTLEIQRTEQGDSAMYLCASTPVIGGSYEQYFGPGTRLTVT.

This chain uses TRBV21-1 with TRBJ2-5; whether TRBD1, the table's D call, matches the DNA was not checked. TRBV21-1 is a pseudogene. CDR3 length equals 15 residues. For the CDR3, the DNA is TGTGCCAGCAGCAGCGAAAACAGTCACCAAGAGACCCAGTACTTC. It encodes CASSSENSHQETQYF.

Note on this clone: At one of its ends the junction is not consistent with the germline gene, which may arise from a read error. The V gene is TRBV6-1, the J gene TRBJ1-6, with 8 bases identical to TRBD1. This CDR3 has 18 amino acids. Germline assignment: CDR1 MNHNS and CDR2 SASEGT. CDR3 sequence reads: CASGEGQGAGSYNSPLHF. The CDR3, as DNA: TGTGCCAGCGGTGAAGGCCAGGGGGCCGGCTCCTATAATTCACCCCTCCACTTT.

The chain uses TRBV11-2 and TRBJ2-1, with TRBD1 as a possible D gene (6 bases). The CDR3 is 16 residues long. Trimming pared 3 bases from V and 1 base from J, leaving 13 bases between. Germline values: CDR1 SGHAT, CDR2 FQNNGV. The CDR3 DNA sequence: TGTGCCAGCAGCTTCCCGGACAGCTCTTCCTACAATGAGCAGTTCTTC. It translates to CASSFPDSSSYNEQFF.

The genes are TRBV7-9 and TRBJ2-7; 13 nucleotides agree with TRBD2. J gave up 1 base and V 2 bases, and 2 bases lay outside the gene matches. The CDR3 extends over 16 amino acids. Germline CDR1 is SEHNR and CDR2 is FQNEAQ (reference sequence). For the CDR3, the DNA is TGTGCCAGCAGCTTAATGGGACTAGCGGGATCCTACGAGCAGTACTTC. It yields the protein CASSLMGLAGSYEQYF.

This chain joins TRBV7-2 and TRBJ2-7; maybe TRBD2 (6 bases). CDR3 length: 16 residues. V was trimmed by 2 bases and J by 4 bases, leaving 18 bases between them. Germline assignment: CDR1 SGHTA and CDR2 FQGNSA. The CDR3 spells CASSLYVDGSGYEQYF. The CDR3 nucleotides read TGTGCCAGCAGCTTATATGTTGACGGGAGCGGTTACGAGCAGTACTTC.

V is TRBV29-1 and J is TRBJ2-7; TRBD1 might be the D (6 bases). Germline V gives CDR1 SQVTM, CDR2 ANQGSEA. Trimming took 6 bases from V and 4 from J, leaving 10 bases between them. The CDR3 runs 11 residues. The CDR3 DNA reads as TGCAGCGTAGTGACAGGATACGAGCAGTACTTC. It specifies CSVVTGYEQYF.

The chain has TRBV10-3 and TRBJ2-5, with a tentative D call TRBD2 (6 bases). V was shortened by 3 bases and J by 1 base, with 6 bases between the two germline ends. The CDR3 spans 13 residues. The V gene's germline CDR1 is ENHRY and CDR2 SYGVKD. CDR3 DNA: TGTGCCATCAGTGAACTAGCCCAAGAGACCCAGTACTTC. As protein: CAISELAQETQYF.

The chain couples TRBV19 to TRBJ2-1, with TRBD2 as a possible D gene (6 bases). This CDR3 contains 13 residues. In germline, CDR1 is LNHDA, CDR2 SQIVND (reference sequence). The V end lost 8 bases, the J end lost 7 bases, and 15 bases lay between the germline ends. The CDR3 nucleotides are TGTGCCAGTGCTACCGGGAGAGCAAATGAGCAGTTCTTC. Protein sequence: CASATGRANEQFF.

This sequence joins TRBV5-4 and TRBJ2-5; 13 bases line up with TRBD2. V shed 4 bases and J 2 bases; nucleotides not matched to a gene: 5. The CDR3 runs to 16 residues. Per germline, CDR1 SGHNT and CDR2 YYREEE (reference sequence). In DNA form, the CDR3 reads TGTGCCAGCAGCCAGGGACTAGCGGGAAATCAAGAGACCCAGTACTTC. It is translated as CASSQGLAGNQETQYF.

This chain links TRBV9 with TRBJ2-3; D call uncertain. The germline V and J ends were trimmed by 4 bases and 2 bases, with 17 bases remaining between them. The germline CDR1 and CDR2 sequences are SGDLS and YYNGEE. This CDR3 region has 16 residues. The CDR3 here is CASSPLPKPHTDTQYF. As DNA, the CDR3 is TGTGCCAGCAGCCCCCTTCCCAAGCCTCACACAGATACGCAGTATTTT.

A single count supports this clone. The V and J genes are TRBV27 and TRBJ1-1; D remains unclear. CDR1 and CDR2 from the germline V gene are MNHEY and SMNVEV (reference sequence). This CDR3 spans 13 amino acids. Trimming removed 5 bases at V and 2 bases at J, with 9 bases between. The CDR3 bases are TGTGCCAGCAGTCCCCCGGGTAACACTGAAGCTTTCTTT. This sequence encodes CASSPPGNTEAFF.

Concerning this clone itself: The junction differs from germline at one of its ends, possibly a read error. The chain employs TRBV4-3 and TRBJ1-3; D perhaps matches TRBD1 (6 bases). Germline loops: CDR1 LGHNA, CDR2 YSLEER. The CDR3 runs to 15 residues. The CDR3 region is CASSQDSDSGSTIYF. In DNA form, the CDR3 reads TGCGCCAGCAGCCAAGATTCGGACAGCGGAAGCACCATATATTTT.

The rearrangement joins TRBV4-3 to TRBJ1-1; 7 bases align to TRBD1. Germline lookup yields CDR1 LGHNA and CDR2 YSLEER. J lost 5 bases, V lost 1 base, and 7 bases had no gene match. The CDR3 contains 15 residues. Here the CDR3 reads CASSQGQGVRTEAFF. CDR3 bases: TGCGCCAGCAGCCAAGGGCAGGGGGTTCGAACTGAAGCTTTCTTT.

The V call is TRBV2, the J call TRBJ2-7, with 9 bases fitting TRBD1. This CDR3 is 14 amino acids long. Trimming cost V 5 bases and J 6 bases; bases outside gene matches: 8. CDR1 SNHLY and CDR2 FYNNEI come from the germline V gene. The CDR3 nucleotides are TGTGCCAGCAGTCTTGAACGGACAGGGGTCGAGCAGTACTTC. It codes for CASSLERTGVEQYF.